This T cell receptor (beta chain) appears in the sequencing data of a study of shared clonotypes between healthy human individuals. Comment on this clone: Its antigen remains unknown.

The data were produced by immunoSEQ multiplex PCR, yet TCRdb's version contains in-frame clones alone and is incomplete. Of some 2,000,000 clones listed, about 95% are singletons. As defined, naive CD8 cells were CD45RO-negative and positively selected for CCR7, with terminally differentiated effector memory CD45RA+ cells excluded. Study observations and caveats: Compared with clonotypes that all four donors shared, non-shared clonotypes had lower generation probabilities.

The source is a man aged 18 to 30 in good health. The sequenced sample consisted of naive CD8+ T cells sorted from blood.

In DNA, the CDR3 is TGTGCCAGCAGCTTGGGGGACGGCCACCTGCAAGAGCAGTACTTC. Translated, it gives CASSLGDGHLQEQYF. The chain is built from TRBV5-4 and TRBJ2-7; D tentatively reads TRBD1 or TRBD2 (5 bases each). V was clipped by 0 bases and J by 7 bases, with 17 bases between them. This CDR3 comprises 15 residues. Looked up from germline, CDR1 is SGHNT and CDR2 is YYREEE (reference sequence).